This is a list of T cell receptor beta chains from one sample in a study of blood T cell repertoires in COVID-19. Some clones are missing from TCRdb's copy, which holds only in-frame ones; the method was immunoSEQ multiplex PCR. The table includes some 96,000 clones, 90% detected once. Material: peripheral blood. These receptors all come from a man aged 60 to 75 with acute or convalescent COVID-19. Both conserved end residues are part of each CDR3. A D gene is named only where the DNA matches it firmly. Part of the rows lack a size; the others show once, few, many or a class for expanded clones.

CDR3: CASSHPSVRGPAGNTIYF
DNA: TGTGCCAGCAGCCATCCTAGTGTCAGGGGTCCGGCTGGAAACACCATATATTTT
V: TRBV7-2
size: NA
D: NA
J: TRBJ1-3

CDR3: CASSSNNRGLTYNSPLHF
DNA: TGTGCCAGCAGCTCGAACAACAGGGGGCTCACCTATAATTCACCCCTCCACTTT
V: TRBV5-6
size: NA
D: TRBD1
J: TRBJ1-6

CDR3: CASSLSDSPRTEAFF
DNA: TGTGCCAGCAGTTTATCGGACAGTCCTCGGACTGAAGCTTTCTTT
V: TRBV27
size: NA
D: NA
J: TRBJ1-1

CDR3: CASSHTVRSSYNEQFF
DNA: TGTGCCAGCAGCCATACGGTAAGGAGCTCCTACAATGAGCAGTTCTTC
V: TRBV3-1/TRBV3-2
size: NA
D: NA
J: TRBJ2-1

CDR3: CASSGGGLRYGYTF
DNA: TGTGCCAGCAGCGGAGGAGGGCTTCGCTATGGCTACACCTTC
V: TRBV11-2
size: NA
D: NA
J: TRBJ1-2

CDR3: CASSPRLAGVSSTDTQYF
DNA: TGTGCCAGCAGCCCACGACTAGCGGGGGTATCTAGCACAGATACGCAGTATTTT
V: TRBV3-1/TRBV3-2
size: NA
D: TRBD2
J: TRBJ2-3

CDR3: CASSLGGSQTEAFF
DNA: TGTGCCAGCAGCTTAGGAGGCAGCCAAACTGAAGCTTTCTTT
V: TRBV7-2
size: NA
D: NA
J: TRBJ1-1

CDR3: CASSPGQHYGYTF
DNA: TGCGCCAGCAGCCCGGGACAGCACTATGGCTACACCTTC
V: TRBV5-1
size: NA
D: TRBD1
J: TRBJ1-2

CDR3: CASSHPMTGTGENQPQHF
DNA: TGCGCCAGCAGCCACCCAATGACCGGGACAGGGGAGAATCAGCCCCAGCATTTT
V: TRBV4-1
size: NA
D: TRBD1
J: TRBJ1-5

CDR3: CASIQGEIYTEAFF
DNA: TGTGCCAGCATCCAGGGGGAAATCTATACTGAAGCTTTCTTT
V: TRBV28
size: NA
D: TRBD1
J: TRBJ1-1

CDR3: CASTAGGVYNSPLHF
DNA: TGTGCCAGTACCGCAGGGGGTGTATATAATTCACCCCTCCACTTT
V: TRBV19
size: few
D: TRBD1
J: TRBJ1-6

CDR3: CASSRTGGYEKLFF
DNA: TGTGCCAGCTCCAGGACAGGGGGCTATGAAAAACTGTTTTTT
V: TRBV18
size: NA
D: TRBD1
J: TRBJ1-4

CDR3: CASSLGRPNTEAFF
DNA: TGCGCCAGCAGCTTGGGGCGGCCGAACACTGAAGCTTTCTTT
V: TRBV5-1
size: NA
D: NA
J: TRBJ1-1

CDR3: CASTTSISNQPQHF
DNA: TGTGCCAGCACGACAAGTATAAGCAATCAGCCCCAGCATTTT
V: TRBV2
size: NA
D: NA
J: TRBJ1-5

CDR3: CASSLLGTGTGELFF
DNA: TGTGCCAGCAGCCTATTGGGGACAGGCACCGGGGAGCTGTTTTTT
V: TRBV6-6
size: NA
D: TRBD1
J: TRBJ2-2

CDR3: CASSLIRGINTGELFF
DNA: TGTGCCAGCAGCTTAATCAGGGGGATCAACACCGGGGAGCTGTTTTTT
V: TRBV11-3
size: NA
D: TRBD1
J: TRBJ2-2

CDR3: CASSPSTANYGYTF
DNA: TGTGCCAGCAGTCCCAGTACAGCTAACTATGGCTACACCTTC
V: TRBV6-4
size: NA
D: NA
J: TRBJ1-2

CDR3: CASLQGDSGNTIYF
DNA: TGTGCCAGCCTACAGGGAGACTCCGGAAACACCATATATTTT
V: TRBV2
size: NA
D: NA
J: TRBJ1-3

CDR3: CASSDWGVTLGYTF
DNA: TGTGCCAGCAGTGATTGGGGCGTAACGCTGGGCTACACCTTC
V: TRBV2
size: NA
D: NA
J: TRBJ1-2

CDR3: CASSLRGPGSYTF
DNA: TGTGCCAGCAGTCTCAGGGGGCCTGGTAGCTACACCTTC
V: TRBV7-2
size: NA
D: TRBD1
J: TRBJ1-2

CDR3: CASSRGTGVDSPLHF
DNA: TGTGCCAGCAGCCGAGGGACAGGGGTAGATTCACCCCTCCACTTT
V: TRBV27
size: NA
D: TRBD1
J: TRBJ1-6

CDR3: CASSYSTGEKNTEAFF
DNA: TGTGCCAGCAGTTACTCGACAGGGGAAAAGAACACTGAAGCTTTCTTT
V: TRBV6-5
size: NA
D: TRBD1
J: TRBJ1-1

CDR3: CASKSLGRNNSPLHF
DNA: TGTGCCAGCAAGTCCCTGGGCCGGAACAATTCACCCCTCCACTTT
V: TRBV27
size: few
D: NA
J: TRBJ1-6

CDR3: CASSLVMGRQETQYF
DNA: TGTGCCAGCAGCTTAGTTATGGGGCGGCAAGAGACCCAGTACTTC
V: TRBV7-6
size: NA
D: NA
J: TRBJ2-5

CDR3: CASSSTGRNSPLHF
DNA: TGTGCCAGCAGTTCGACAGGGAGGAATTCACCCCTCCACTTT
V: TRBV7-9
size: NA
D: TRBD1
J: TRBJ1-6

CDR3: CASSLTGGVTEAFF
DNA: TGTGCCAGCAGCTTAACAGGGGGGGTCACTGAAGCTTTCTTT
V: TRBV7-9
size: NA
D: TRBD1
J: TRBJ1-1

CDR3: CASSGGGEYYEQYF
DNA: TGTGCCAGCAGCGGTGGGGGGGAGTACTACGAGCAGTACTTC
V: TRBV9
size: NA
D: TRBD2
J: TRBJ2-7

CDR3: CASSDRNTEAFF
DNA: TGTGCCAGCAGTGATCGGAACACTGAAGCTTTCTTT
V: TRBV6-1
size: NA
D: NA
J: TRBJ1-1

CDR3: CASGASRGSYTF
DNA: TGTGCCAGCGGTGCCTCCCGAGGAAGCTACACCTTC
V: TRBV7-9
size: few
D: NA
J: TRBJ1-2

CDR3: CASSLSYWDSGYGYTF
DNA: TGTGCCAGCAGTTTATCTTATTGGGACAGCGGCTATGGCTACACCTTC
V: TRBV28
size: NA
D: TRBD1
J: TRBJ1-2